Here is one TCR beta chain with its context. The data were taken from a study of blood T cell repertoires in COVID-19. Study context: Samples taken during acute and convalescent COVID-19 were collected in the United States, Italy and Spain.

Authors' methods: Reference gene primer amplification yielded estimated nucleated cell counts. Only in-frame clones appear in the TCRdb table, and some are missing; sequencing was by immunoSEQ multiplex PCR. That table is the source of V, J and clone size, and D and trimming were worked out from the DNA. The sample records approximately 340,000 clones, around four fifths being singletons. CDR3 length: 15 amino acids. The trim removed 5 bases at V and 2 bases at J, leaving 9 bases unmatched. Germline CDR1 reads MNHEY; CDR2 reads SMNVEV (reference sequence). This rearrangement joins TRBV27 to TRBJ2-7; 7 bases fit TRBD1. The receptor's source is a man aged 25-45 years with active or convalescent COVID-19. Sequenced input: peripheral blood. The CDR3 sequence is CASSVDREGAYEQYF. The CDR3 region has the DNA TGTGCCAGCAGTGTCGACAGGGAAGGGGCCTACGAGCAGTACTTC.